This TCR beta chain originates from a study of cytomegalovirus exposure and HLA in healthy donors (dated by TCRdb to about 2017). Turning to the overall study: An earlier analysis of 587 of the donors reported approximately 260 Gb of sequence data and around 100 million unique TCR beta sequences obtained from approximately 180 million T cells. An early release covering approximately 600 HLA-typed donors comprised approximately 300 gigabases of sequencing data and tens of millions of unique TCR sequences. Of the 350 to 450 genotyped donors, less than 85% were placed in the genetic ancestry cluster associated with self-reported Caucasian donors. The aim of the study was to test whether cataloging public T cell receptors could identify signatures of past pathogen exposure. Using immunosequencing, the study profiled T cell repertoires from 666 subjects and related those repertoires to cytomegalovirus serostatus. Along with the approximately 600-subject first cohort, a separate validation cohort of around 110 different subjects was used. The study combined high-throughput TCR immunosequencing, statistical association of individual TCRs with disease status, and machine learning to predict cytomegalovirus infection status. To study patterns of TCR occurrence, a later analysis re-analyzed previously published TCR beta repertoires from 666 donors and added high-resolution HLA genotyping. The later analysis used no new phenotypic data to find candidate immune exposures, relying instead on TCR beta sequences and their occurrence across donors. An earlier analysis of 587 of the donors used high-throughput TCR beta sequencing to judge whether each TCR beta V gene segment behaved as functional or pseudogenic. Donor age, sex, ethnicity and CMV serostatus were compiled together with the repertoire data. In a later genetic analysis, genome-wide SNP genotypes for about three fifths of the roughly 670 donors were used, and that subset was treated as a discovery cohort. All discovery cohort repertoires had been generated using a single sequencing platform. Both class I and class II loci were covered by HLA typing, at four-digit resolution. Typing coverage differed by locus: A, B, C, DRB1 and DQB1 were typed in roughly 620-630 donors, DQA1 in 522, DPA1 in 600 to 610, and DPB1 in around 440. Several DR-DQ haplotypes were treated as single units for association and clustering because of strong linkage in the cohort. Among some 400 genotyped donors of the cohort, an average of approximately 240,000 unique TCR beta nucleotide sequences was sequenced per donor, of which roughly 17% were non-productive.

Summary of the overall study and its limitations: V-gene and J-gene trimming of TCR beta chains was associated with a missense DCLRE1C variant in a later genetic analysis, and the association was replicated in an independent cohort. Across donors, most TCR sequences were observed very rarely, whereas some public TCRs were present in many individuals. A group of highly shared sequence variants was considered likely to be a technical artifact of the sequencing pipeline. The authors suggested that the approach could potentially be generalized to other disease states and immunological phenotypes. When HLA alleles, especially DR and DQ, strongly co-occurred, TCR associations were difficult to assign to individual alleles. Most CMV-associated TCR beta chains appeared to be HLA-restricted in a later analysis, and the HLA associations seemed to be driven largely by CMV exposure. A further reported finding was that TCR beta sequences accurately predicted the HLA-A and HLA-B alleles for most subjects in the first cohort. Presence/absence analyses assumed roughly uniform sequencing depth across donors, an assumption that may not hold. Specific HLA alleles were associated with roughly 16,000 TCR beta sequences at a false discovery rate of 0.05 in a later analysis. Because some donors lacked HLA typing at each locus, the association tests relied only on the typed subset. Correlated functional status among segregating V segments might reflect linkage disequilibrium, but an unknown experimental factor could not be ruled out. In an earlier analysis of roughly 500 of the donors, most TCR beta V segments appeared in productive rearrangements about 87% or about 30% of the time, broadly matching IMGT annotations. The study gave a list of around 170 TCR beta chains associated with cytomegalovirus. Because counts were too low, 15 to 20 rarely observed V segments, including chromosome 9 orphons, were excluded from the earlier analysis of several hundred of the donors. The classifier was reported to diagnose cytomegalovirus status with high specificity and sensitivity in both the original cohort and the validation cohort. In a later analysis, TCR association rates were found to vary across HLA loci, with the most associated TCRs seen for DRB1 alleles and the fewest for HLA-C alleles. The cohort was sequenced for TCR beta chains only, and without alpha or paired-chain data the features that could be detected were limited. In vitro tests confirmed that a few of the cytomegalovirus-associated TCR beta chains recognize cytomegalovirus antigens. Immune exposure information for the cohort was limited to CMV serostatus. A later genetic analysis reported fewer N-insertions in productive TCRs among donors in an Asian-associated ancestry cluster than the roughly 720-donor mean. In a later analysis, HLA-associated TCR beta chains were found to be more clonally expanded and to have lower generation probabilities than equally common non-associated chains. According to a later analysis, parvovirus B19, influenza, CMV and Epstein-Barr virus appeared linked to several top co-occurrence clusters.

The cohort consisted of approximately 670 healthy bone marrow donors. Cohort members were all nominally healthy when sampled, although unrecorded immune exposures were likely present. The donor tested CMV seronegative, placing the donor among the 350 to 400 seronegative members of the cohort. Each donor provided a peripheral blood sample, and peripheral blood mononuclear cells were used for TCR beta sequencing. Genomic DNA extraction from the blood cell samples was performed with the Qiagen DNeasy Blood Extraction Kit. Libraries were prepared through the immunoSEQ multiplex PCR assay. For the multiplex PCR, a mixture combining 60 forward primers for TCR Vbeta segments and 13 reverse primers for TCR Jbeta segments was used. The CDR3 region of rearranged TCR beta genes was amplified from genomic DNA by a multiplex PCR assay. The amplified TCR beta libraries were sequenced on the Illumina HiSeq System as 87-base-pair reads. Per the source publication's procedure: Across the 670 or so repertoires, a later analysis counted about 81 million unique TCR beta chains, roughly 11 million of which were shared by at least two donors. Raw reads were error-corrected and collapsed into unique sequences with a nearest-neighbor algorithm that merged closely related sequences to remove PCR and sequencing errors. To assign V, D and J gene segments, CDR3 sequences were aligned to IMGT reference sequences. For a sequence to be retained, a match of at least six nucleotides to both a V gene segment and a J gene segment was required. Rearrangements were called productive when the CDR3 lacked stop codons and stayed in frame with V and J; all others were non-productive. Following IMGT convention, CDR3 was defined as the stretch from the second conserved V-encoded cysteine up to the conserved J-encoded phenylalanine. Sequences without an unambiguous match to a single V gene segment were excluded from the earlier analysis of almost 600 of the donors. An earlier analysis of a few hundred of the donors called V segments functional above 56.7% productive rearrangements and segregating when the between-donor standard deviation exceeded 5%. A statistical classification framework was built to diagnose cytomegalovirus status from the catalog of TCR beta chain sequences. In a later analysis, V and J genes were assigned by comparing TCR nucleotide sequences against IMGT/GENE-DB human TR gene sequences. In a later analysis, CDR3 sequences and most-parsimonious VDJ recombination scenarios were assigned using the TCRdist pipeline. In a later analysis, every TCR beta chain was defined by the combination of its CDR3 amino acid sequence and its V-gene family, and reads without a unique V-gene family were dropped. To address suspected cross-contamination and a sequencing artifact, a later analysis removed over 500 highly shared, low-generation-probability nucleotide sequences. For each public chain, a later analysis derived a clonal expansion index from normalized ranks of inferred template counts within each repertoire. In a later analysis, generation probabilities were computed using a VDJ recombination model fitted to out-of-frame rearrangements, and the results were checked against IGoR. Hypergeometric tests were used in a later analysis to score TCR-TCR, TCR-HLA and TCR-CMV co-occurrence, with a repertoire-size bias correction applied to the TCR pairs. A later analysis estimated false discovery rates by permuting HLA or CMV assignments 20 times. In a later analysis, co-occurring TCRs were grouped using DBSCAN, with TCRdist sequence similarity added in when clustering inside HLA-allele-positive subsets. Repertoires with fewer than 30,000 or more than 120,000 public chains were left out of co-occurrence clustering, as were five repertoires with anomalous nucleotide sharing. TCRdb stores this immuneACCESS table with in-frame sequences only. Part of the clones is absent; in the studies checked, under half of the shortfall reflects unresolved V genes, and no reason is known for the rest. V and J calls and clone size are given by that table; D and trimming were obtained from the DNA. This sample comprises 95,000 to 100,000 clones, 75% of them detected only once. The ten largest clonotypes hold more than 9% of the sample.

To note about this clone: Its antigen has not been determined. Nothing much larger sits one base from this clone, and base qualities are not available.

What was sequenced was PBMCs. This TCR came from a man between 45 and 60 years old in good health and CMV-seronegative.

The bases read TGTGCCAGCAGCGTAGGGCCCTTAAGCTATGGCTACACCTTC. It codes for CASSVGPLSYGYTF. This chain is built from TRBV9 and TRBJ1-2; the D gene cannot be resolved reliably. The germline V gene encodes CDR1 SGDLS and CDR2 YYNGEE. V sheds 0 bases and J sheds 4 bases, leaving 10 bases between their ends. The CDR3 goes from the cysteine to the phenylalanine over 14 residues. Only CDR3 DNA is held: 42 bases, read in frame from base 1.